The 19 T cell receptor beta chains below come from one sample, sequenced in a study of shared clonotypes between healthy human individuals. Only in-frame clones appear in the TCRdb table, and some are missing; sequencing was by immunoSEQ multiplex PCR. The sample lists millions of clones; roughly 95% were seen once. The specimen was naive CD4+ T cells sorted from blood. As for subset: CD45RA+ positively selected. These receptors all come from a man aged 18 to 29 in good health.

The rearrangement links TRBV6-5 to TRBJ2-1, with D maybe TRBD2 (5 bases). CDR1 and CDR2 from the germline V gene are MNHEY and SVGAGI. V lost 1 base and J 5 bases, leaving 6 bases between the germline ends. CDR3 size: 13 residues. The CDR3 DNA sequence: TGTGCCAGCAGTTACTACGGGAACAATGAGCAGTTCTTC. The encoded protein is CASSYYGNNEQFF.

About this clone itself: Other DNA sequences in this specimen translate into the identical CDR3. The chain joins TRBV5-1 to TRBJ1-5, with a tentative D call TRBD1 (5 bases). Germline V CDR1 and CDR2: SGHRS, YFSETQ. There are 14 residues in the CDR3. V lost 0 bases, J lost 3 bases, and 7 bases lay in between. The CDR3, as DNA: TGCGCCAGCAGCTTGGAAGGGGCCAATCAGCCCCAGCATTTT. Amino acid sequence: CASSLEGANQPQHF.

This chain links TRBV5-1 with TRBJ2-3, with TRBD1 matching over 10 bases. The CDR3 sequence is 17 residues long. V lost 4 bases, J lost 1 base, and 9 bases stayed unmatched. Germline CDR1 SGHRS, CDR2 YFSETQ. This CDR3 reads CASSTSLTGGGTDTQYF. For the CDR3, the DNA is TGCGCCAGCAGCACAAGTCTGACAGGGGGCGGCACAGATACGCAGTATTTT.

The rearrangement joins TRBV6-1 to TRBJ1-6; 10 nucleotides line up with TRBD1. After removal of 4 bases from V and 11 bases from J, the junction contained 5 bases not matched to a gene. Per germline, CDR1 MNHNS and CDR2 SASEGT. The CDR3 has 14 amino acids. Written as DNA, the CDR3 is TGTGCCAGCAGTGGGGCGGGACAGGGGACACCCCTCCACTTT. Its translation is CASSGAGQGTPLHF.

To note about this clone: One junction end does not reproduce the germline sequence, and a read error may be involved. The chain carries TRBV7-7 and TRBJ2-5; perhaps D is TRBD1 or TRBD2 (5 bases each). Germline V gene sequence: CDR1 SSHAT, CDR2 FNYEAQ (reference sequence). The CDR3 covers 15 residues. CDR3 nucleotide sequence: TGTGCTAGCAGCTTAGGGGAGATGTACCAAGAGACCCAGTACTTC. Its protein product is CASSLGEMYQETQYF.

The chain uses TRBV12-5 and TRBJ2-7; the D gene could be TRBD1 or TRBD2 (5 bases each). Germline CDR1 reads LGHNT; CDR2 reads FRNRAP. The CDR3 sequence is 13 residues long. Trimming took 4 bases from V and 5 from J, leaving 12 bases between them. CDR3 DNA: TGTGCTAGTGGTTCTGGGACGGGCGACGAGCAGTACTTC. Its translation is CASGSGTGDEQYF.

The V gene is TRBV4-1, the J gene TRBJ1-4, with D hard to call. CDR3 length: 16 amino acids. The V end lost 3 bases, the J end lost 8 bases, and 19 bases lay between the germline ends. Germline lookup yields CDR1 MGHRA and CDR2 YSYEKL. The CDR3 loop reads CASSHPGVGVREKLFF. CDR3 sequence (DNA): TGCGCCAGCAGCCACCCAGGAGTGGGAGTGAGAGAAAAACTGTTTTTT.

The chain carries TRBV7-2 and TRBJ2-3, with 7 bases that match TRBD2. In germline, CDR1 is SGHTA, CDR2 FQGNSA. The CDR3 contains 12 residues. V was pared by 4 bases and J by 10 bases, with 5 bases of the junction left unmatched. This chain's CDR3 is CASSSSGMAQYF. The CDR3 coding sequence is TGTGCCAGCAGCTCGAGCGGGATGGCGCAGTATTTT.

The rearrangement uses TRBV5-1 and TRBJ1-3; TRBD1 aligns across 9 bases. The CDR3 contains 14 residues. Germline V lookup: CDR1 SGHRS, CDR2 YFSETQ. The V gene end was trimmed by 4 bases and the J gene end by 4 bases; junction bases not matched to a gene: 3. DNA of the CDR3: TGCGCCAGCAGCCGGACAGGGGAAGGAAACACCATATATTTT. It yields the protein CASSRTGEGNTIYF.

V is TRBV6-6 and J is TRBJ2-1; D is undetermined. The CDR3 contains 12 residues. V was pared by 7 bases and J by 2 bases, with 6 bases between. Germline CDR1 MNHNY, CDR2 SVGAGI (reference sequence). CDR3 sequence (DNA): TGTGCCAGCACCTCGACCTACAATGAGCAGTTCTTC. It encodes CASTSTYNEQFF.

This rearrangement joins TRBV14 to TRBJ2-1; 10 nucleotides agree with TRBD2. The CDR3 has 16 amino acids. V lost 0 bases and J lost 4; bases outside the gene matches: 3. Germline-derived CDR1 and CDR2 are SGHDN and FVKESK. The CDR3 reads CASSQDRTSGYNEQFF. In nucleotides, the CDR3 is TGTGCCAGCAGCCAAGACCGGACTAGCGGTTACAATGAGCAGTTCTTC.

The V gene is TRBV15, the J gene TRBJ2-7; 15 bases are shared with TRBD2. V lost 6 bases and J lost 0; bases outside the gene matches: 9. CDR1 LNHNV and CDR2 YYDKDF come from the germline V gene (reference sequence). CDR3 size: 18 residues. DNA for the CDR3: TGTGCCACCAGTGACAGCGTGGGACTAGCGGGAGGCTCCTACGAGCAGTACTTC. It yields the protein CATSDSVGLAGGSYEQYF.

The chain employs TRBV27 and TRBJ2-1; a weak D match, TRBD1 (5 bases). Trimming took off 7 bases at V and 6 bases at J, with 22 bases between the two ends. The CDR3 sequence is 16 residues long. Germline V CDR1 and CDR2: MNHEY, SMNVEV (reference sequence). CDR3 DNA: TGTGCCAGCACCCCTCGTCAGGGCGTCCCCCGCAATGAGCAGTTCTTC. Translating gives CASTPRQGVPRNEQFF.

The rearrangement uses TRBV27 and TRBJ2-2; D gene uncertain. Trimming left V 5 bases short and J 5 bases short, with 15 bases between. Per the germline V gene, CDR1 is MNHEY and CDR2 is SMNVEV (reference sequence). The CDR3 runs 15 residues. The CDR3 loop reads CASSPRTDLTGELFF. Here the CDR3 DNA reads TGTGCCAGCAGTCCGCGGACGGATTTAACCGGGGAGCTGTTTTTT.

J is TRBJ1-1 and V is TRBV7-2; a possible D gene is TRBD1 (5 bases). The CDR3 consists of 13 residues. Germline-derived CDR1 and CDR2 are SGHTA and FQGNSA. Trimming stripped 4 bases from V and 6 bases from J, with 12 bases between. In nucleotides, the CDR3 is TGTGCCAGCAGCTACTTGGGGGATCCTGAAGCTTTCTTT. The encoded protein is CASSYLGDPEAFF.

This chain joins TRBV9 and TRBJ2-1; D might be TRBD2 (6 bases). CDR3 length equals 16 residues. V lost 4 bases and J lost 6, with 20 bases in between. Germline CDR1 and CDR2: SGDLS and YYNGEE. CDR3 protein: CASSPRGLALGNEQFF. CDR3 nucleotides: TGTGCCAGCAGCCCCCGCGGGCTAGCGTTGGGCAATGAGCAGTTCTTC.

The rearrangement uses TRBV18 and TRBJ1-1; D remains ambiguous. V lost 5 bases and J lost 1, with 14 bases in between. The germline CDR1 and CDR2 sequences are KGHSH and LQKENI. The CDR3 is 15 amino acids. The CDR3, as DNA: TGTGCCAGCTCATGGGAGCCGGGAACGAACACTGAAGCTTTCTTT. Residues: CASSWEPGTNTEAFF.

V usage is TRBV11-2 and J usage is TRBJ2-5; D is possibly TRBD2 (6 bases). Trimming took off 2 bases at V and 5 bases at J, with 12 bases between the two ends. This CDR3 comprises 14 residues. The V gene's germline CDR1 is SGHAT and CDR2 FQNNGV. CDR3: CASSLRRGWETQYF. The CDR3 DNA reads as TGTGCCAGCAGCTTAAGGCGGGGTTGGGAGACCCAGTACTTC.

The J gene is TRBJ1-1, the V gene TRBV18; D is ambiguous. Deletions cut 2 bases from V and 3 bases from J, with 10 bases between. Looked up from germline, CDR1 is KGHSH and CDR2 is LQKENI. This CDR3 has 14 amino acids. CDR3 region: CASSPRAGYTEAFF. DNA of the CDR3: TGTGCCAGCTCACCAAGGGCGGGATACACTGAAGCTTTCTTT.